The 22 T cell receptor beta chains reported below all come from one sample, sequenced in a study of shared clonotypes between healthy human individuals. Only in-frame clones appear in the TCRdb table, and some are missing; sequencing was by immunoSEQ multiplex PCR. There are about 2.4 million clones in the sample; 93% occur only once, and about 0.34% lies in the top ten. Sequencing was carried out using naive CD4+ T cells from PBMCs. As for subset: CD45RA+ positively selected. All receptors derive from a man in his late teens or twenties in good health. Some clones in this sample may be carry-over from other donors' samples.

The V gene is TRBV6-5, the J gene TRBJ1-4; D is possibly TRBD1 (5 bases). The CDR3 runs to 14 residues. CDR1 is MNHEY and CDR2 is SVGAGI in the germline V gene. Trimming cost V 6 bases and J 8 bases, with 16 bases left between them. The CDR3 reads CASSRQSGREKLFF. The CDR3 DNA follows: TGTGCCAGCAGCAGACAGAGCGGGCGCGAAAAACTGTTTTTT.

This chain uses TRBV19 with TRBJ2-2, with D perhaps matching TRBD2 (6 bases). Germline lookup yields CDR1 LNHDA and CDR2 SQIVND (reference sequence). The CDR3 has 14 amino acids. V was cut by 4 bases and J by 6 bases, with 12 bases left in between. The CDR3 region is CASSTQRASGELFF. Written as DNA, the CDR3 is TGTGCCAGTAGTACCCAGCGGGCCTCCGGGGAGCTGTTTTTT.

V is TRBV7-3 and J is TRBJ2-7; tentative D call: TRBD2 (5 bases). Between the trimmed V and J ends, which lost 5 bases and 6 bases, there was a span of 17 bases. CDR3 size: 14 residues. Germline lookup yields CDR1 SGHTA and CDR2 FQGTGA. CDR3 sequence reads: CASSLTGFTAEQYF. In nucleotides, the CDR3 is TGTGCCAGCAGCCTCACGGGATTTACGGCCGAGCAGTACTTC.

There are a few counts of this clone. The chain uses TRBV16 and TRBJ1-2, with no clear D. Germline CDR1 reads KGHSY; CDR2 reads FQNENV. CDR3 size: 15 residues. V lost 0 bases, J lost 0 bases, and 8 bases lay in between. CDR3 sequence reads: CASSQSRQSNYGYTF. CDR3 sequence (DNA): TGTGCCAGCAGCCAATCCCGACAATCTAACTATGGCTACACCTTC.

The rearrangement uses TRBV2 and TRBJ2-1, with 9 bases aligning to TRBD2. The junction had 7 bases not matched to a gene; V was cut back by 6 bases and J by 4 bases. There are 15 residues in the CDR3. Germline-derived CDR1 and CDR2 are SNHLY and FYNNEI. The CDR3 sequence is CASRGGLAEYNEQFF. The CDR3 DNA sequence: TGTGCCAGCAGAGGGGGACTAGCAGAATACAATGAGCAGTTCTTC.

This chain joins TRBV19 and TRBJ1-2; 7 nucleotides line up with TRBD1. Germline-derived CDR1 and CDR2 are LNHDA and SQIVND (reference sequence). V lost 5 bases to trimming and J lost 1 base; unmatched junction nucleotides: 13. The CDR3 covers 17 residues. The CDR3 nucleotides are TGTGCCAGTAGTTTACTCCGAGGGGGCGCGGATAACTATGGCTACACCTTC. As protein: CASSLLRGGADNYGYTF.

The rearrangement joins TRBV30 to TRBJ1-6; D unclear. The CDR3 extends over 13 amino acids. CDR1 GTSNPN and CDR2 SVGIG come from the germline V gene (reference sequence). V gave up 3 bases and J gave up 3 bases, with 6 bases separating them. The CDR3 reads CAWRSDYNSPLHF. Written as DNA, the CDR3 is TGTGCCTGGAGGAGTGACTATAATTCACCCCTCCACTTT. Full variable domain (rest looked up from reference TRBV30 and TRBJ1-6): SQTIHQWPATLVQPVGSPLSLECTVEGTSNPNLYWYRQAAGRGLQLLFYSVGIGQISSEVPQNLSASRPQDRQFILSSKKLLLSDSGFYLCAWRSDYNSPLHFGNGTRLTVT.

This chain links TRBV4-1 with TRBJ2-5, with a possible D match to TRBD2 (7 bases). CDR1 and CDR2 from the germline V gene are MGHRA and YSYEKL. The CDR3 is 15 amino acids. The V end lost 3 bases, the J end lost 1 base, and 12 bases lay between the germline ends. CDR3 coding DNA: TGCGCCAGCAGCCAGGGAGGGGGGATCCAAGAGACCCAGTACTTC. Translated: CASSQGGGIQETQYF.

The chain combines TRBV5-1 with TRBJ2-2, with a possible D match to TRBD1 (6 bases). The germline gives CDR1 SGHRS, CDR2 YFSETQ. Trimming stripped 3 bases from V and 3 bases from J, with 15 bases between. CDR3 size: 16 residues. In DNA form, the CDR3 reads TGCGCCAGCAGCTCACCCAGACAGGACTACACCGGGGAGCTGTTTTTT. As protein: CASSSPRQDYTGELFF.

This chain links TRBV28 with TRBJ1-5; a possible D gene is TRBD1 (5 bases). The ends were cut back, 2 bases at V and 0 bases at J, with 17 bases in the middle. The V gene's germline CDR1 is MDHEN and CDR2 SYDVKM. This CDR3 region has 18 residues. The CDR3 sequence: CASSLGQEGMDSNQPQHF. DNA for the CDR3: TGTGCCAGCAGTTTAGGTCAGGAGGGGATGGATAGCAATCAGCCCCAGCATTTT.

Written as DNA, the CDR3 is TGTGCCAGCAGCCCGGGATGGCGGGAGAACTACGAGCAGTACTTC. Amino acids: CASSPGWRENYEQYF. The V and J genes are TRBV11-2 and TRBJ2-7; TRBD2 aligns across 7 bases. The junction had 10 bases not matched to a gene; V was cut back by 5 bases and J by 3 bases. This CDR3 contains 15 residues. The germline V gene encodes CDR1 SGHAT and CDR2 FQNNGV.

This sequence joins TRBV5-6 and TRBJ1-2, with a possible D match to TRBD1 (5 bases). Trimming stripped 1 base from V and 0 bases from J, with 10 bases between. Germline-derived CDR1 and CDR2 are SGHDT and YYEEEE. The CDR3 loop spans 15 amino acids. The CDR3: CASSLWQGANYGYTF. The CDR3 nucleotides are TGTGCCAGCAGCTTGTGGCAGGGAGCTAACTATGGCTACACCTTC.

The chain recombines TRBV27 with TRBJ1-2; 9 bases are a match to TRBD1. From germline, CDR1 is MNHEY and CDR2 SMNVEV (reference sequence). Trimming cost V 2 bases and J 2 bases; bases outside gene matches: 6. This CDR3 is 16 amino acids long. CDR3 coding DNA: TGTGCCAGCAGTTTAATTGGGGACAGGGCCAACTATGGCTACACCTTC. This sequence encodes CASSLIGDRANYGYTF.

The count of this clone is one. Different DNA sequences within this sample yield the same CDR3. The chain couples TRBV7-2 to TRBJ2-7, with TRBD2 matching 16 bases. Germline V gene lookup returns CDR1 SGHTA and CDR2 FQGNSA. Trimming at V came to 5 bases and at J to 0 bases, leaving 7 bases not matched to a gene. This CDR3 region has 18 residues. CDR3 sequence: CASSPRGLAGGPSYEQYF. The CDR3 DNA reads as TGTGCCAGCAGCCCCAGGGGACTAGCGGGAGGGCCCTCCTACGAGCAGTACTTC.

This chain joins TRBV5-1 and TRBJ2-1; 11 bases are a match to TRBD2. The V segment lost 1 base and the J segment 0 bases; nucleotides outside the gene matches: 9. In germline, CDR1 is SGHRS, CDR2 YFSETQ. The CDR3 covers 19 residues. The CDR3: CASSLPASGGISSYNEQFF. The CDR3 DNA follows: TGCGCCAGCAGCTTGCCAGCTAGCGGGGGGATAAGCTCCTACAATGAGCAGTTCTTC.

The chain joins TRBV28 to TRBJ1-1; 8 bases line up with TRBD1. Trimming cost V 5 bases and J 1 base; bases outside gene matches: 6. The V gene's germline CDR1 is MDHEN and CDR2 SYDVKM. This CDR3 is built from 15 residues. As DNA, the CDR3 is TGTGCCAGCAGTCCCCGGACAGGGAAGAACACTGAAGCTTTCTTT. This gives the protein CASSPRTGKNTEAFF.

This clone was recorded once. The chain recombines TRBV29-1 with TRBJ2-7, with 9 bases that match TRBD2. The CDR3 has 14 amino acids. CDR1 is SQVTM and CDR2 is ANQGSEA in the germline V gene. The V segment lost 4 bases and the J segment 2 bases; nucleotides outside the gene matches: 6. The CDR3 nucleotides read TGCAGCGTTGGGGTATTAGCGGGAGCCTACGAGCAGTACTTC. It specifies CSVGVLAGAYEQYF.

The V gene is TRBV28, the J gene TRBJ1-5; the D gene is possibly TRBD1 (5 bases). With 8 bases removed from V and 3 bases from J, the gap between germline ends came to 14 bases. Looked up from germline, CDR1 is MDHEN and CDR2 is SYDVKM. This CDR3 is 14 amino acids long. The CDR3 DNA reads TGTGCCAGCCGCTCCGGGACTTCCAATCAGCCCCAGCATTTT. Translated, it gives CASRSGTSNQPQHF.

The chain couples TRBV4-1 to TRBJ2-3, with 10 bases aligning to TRBD2. Per the germline V gene, CDR1 is MGHRA and CDR2 is YSYEKL. V dropped 6 bases and J dropped 3; count of bases not matched to a gene: 21. CDR3 length: 20 residues. DNA of the CDR3: TGCGCCAGCAGTTCGAGGGGAGGAATCCGAGCTAGCGGGAGTACAGATACGCAGTATTTT. This codes for CASSSRGGIRASGSTDTQYF.

The chain employs TRBV7-2 and TRBJ2-5; D remains ambiguous. Deletions cut 2 bases from V and 1 base from J, with 8 bases between. From germline, CDR1 is SGHTA and CDR2 FQGNSA. The length of the CDR3 is 14 residues. The CDR3 region has the DNA TGTGCCAGCAGCTTACTGGCGACCCAAGAGACCCAGTACTTC. It is translated as CASSLLATQETQYF.

The V and J genes are TRBV7-8 and TRBJ1-1; 8 bases fit TRBD1. CDR3 length equals 15 residues. Germline loops: CDR1 SGHVS, CDR2 FQNEAQ. J was trimmed by 3 bases and V by 3 bases; bases with no gene match: 6. CDR3 protein: CASSLRTGPDTEAFF. The CDR3 nucleotides are TGTGCCAGCAGCTTGAGGACAGGGCCGGACACTGAAGCTTTCTTT.

This chain links TRBV5-1 with TRBJ2-7; D remains unclear. Trimming took 0 bases from V and 0 from J, leaving 19 bases between them. This CDR3 comprises 18 residues. The germline gives CDR1 SGHRS, CDR2 YFSETQ. Written as DNA, the CDR3 is TGCGCCAGCAGCTTGGCTACGCCAGCGTCACCGGGCTCCTACGAGCAGTACTTC. Amino acid sequence: CASSLATPASPGSYEQYF.